This T cell receptor (beta chain) was captured by sequencing in a study of CD8+ T cells in alopecia areata. Overall study: Treated patients received oral tofacitinib, 5 to 10 mg twice daily. Study-wide results and limits: Researchers say the link of baseline CD8+ expansion to response remains uncertain, with one nonresponder. Scalp sequencing captures resident alphabeta T cells of normal skin too.

Extracted from the samples, RNA was reverse transcribed into cDNA to serve as the sequencing template. The assay was immunoSEQ multiplex PCR, and TCRdb's table has in-frame clones only and misses some. The sample shows about 210,000 clones, more than 30% of them seen only once. CDR3 length: 14 residues. Unmatched junction bases numbered 5, after V lost 3 bases and J lost 3 bases. Germline V gene data show CDR1 as GTSNPN and CDR2 as SVGIG (reference sequence). As to this clone: Its specificity is not known.

The treatment was: oral pan-JAK inhibitor, 5-10 mg twice daily. Specimens obtained from alopecia areata patients comprised lesional scalp punch biopsies and peripheral blood. The specimen comprised CD4+ T cells sorted from blood, sampled around week 30, from a patient treated with tofacitinib. The chain uses TRBV30 and TRBJ2-3; 8 nucleotides align to TRBD1. This sequence originates from a human donor with alopecia areata. CDR3 region: CAWRRTGKTDTQYF. The CDR3 region has the DNA TGTGCCTGGAGGAGGACAGGGAAGACAGATACGCAGTATTTT.